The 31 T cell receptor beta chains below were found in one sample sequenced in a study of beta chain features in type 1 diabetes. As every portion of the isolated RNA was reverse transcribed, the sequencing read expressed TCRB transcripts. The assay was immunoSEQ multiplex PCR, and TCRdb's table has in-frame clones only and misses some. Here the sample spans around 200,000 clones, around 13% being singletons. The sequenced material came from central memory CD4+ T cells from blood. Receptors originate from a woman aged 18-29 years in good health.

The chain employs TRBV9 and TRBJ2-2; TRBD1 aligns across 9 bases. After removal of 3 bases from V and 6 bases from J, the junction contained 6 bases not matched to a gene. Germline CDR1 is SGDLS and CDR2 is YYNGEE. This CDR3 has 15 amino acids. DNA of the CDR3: TGTGCCAGCAGCGGAAGATGGGACAGGGCCGGGGAGCTGTTTTTT. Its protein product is CASSGRWDRAGELFF.

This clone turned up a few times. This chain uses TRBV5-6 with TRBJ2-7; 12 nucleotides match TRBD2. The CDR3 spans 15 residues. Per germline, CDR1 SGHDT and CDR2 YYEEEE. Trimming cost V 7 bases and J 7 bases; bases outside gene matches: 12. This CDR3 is CASGPTGLAGREQYF. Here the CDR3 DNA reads TGTGCCAGCGGTCCCACTGGACTAGCGGGACGTGAGCAGTACTTC.

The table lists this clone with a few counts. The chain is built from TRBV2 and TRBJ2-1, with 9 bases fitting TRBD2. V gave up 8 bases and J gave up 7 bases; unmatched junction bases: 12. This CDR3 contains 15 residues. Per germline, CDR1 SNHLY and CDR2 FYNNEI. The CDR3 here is CASRGYSSGTNEQFF. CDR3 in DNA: TGTGCCAGCCGAGGATATTCTAGCGGGACAAATGAGCAGTTCTTC.

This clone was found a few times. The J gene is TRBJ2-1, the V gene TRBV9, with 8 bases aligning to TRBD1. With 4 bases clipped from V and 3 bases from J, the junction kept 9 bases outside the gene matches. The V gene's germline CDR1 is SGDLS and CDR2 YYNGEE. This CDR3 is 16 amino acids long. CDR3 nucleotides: TGTGCCAGCAGCAGCTCGGACAGGGCCCTCTACAATGAGCAGTTCTTC. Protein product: CASSSSDRALYNEQFF.

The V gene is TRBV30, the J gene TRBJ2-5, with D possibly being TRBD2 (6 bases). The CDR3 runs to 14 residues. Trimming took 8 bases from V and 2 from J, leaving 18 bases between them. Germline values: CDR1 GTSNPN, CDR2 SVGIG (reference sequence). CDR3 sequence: CAGTGPGGQETQYF. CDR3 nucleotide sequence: TGTGCCGGTACGGGCCCCGGGGGTCAAGAGACCCAGTACTTC.

CDR3 loop: CASSGSGVHQPQHF. The CDR3 DNA reads TGTGCCAGCAGTGGTTCGGGGGTTCATCAGCCCCAGCATTTT. The chain recombines TRBV6-1 with TRBJ1-5; D possibly corresponds to TRBD1 (5 bases). Trimming stripped 4 bases from V and 5 bases from J, with 12 bases between. The CDR3 totals 14 residues. Per germline, CDR1 MNHNS and CDR2 SASEGT.

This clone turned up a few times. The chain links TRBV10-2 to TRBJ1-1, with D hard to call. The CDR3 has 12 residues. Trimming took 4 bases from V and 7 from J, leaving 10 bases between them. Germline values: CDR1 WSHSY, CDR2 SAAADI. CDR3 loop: CASSVSTGEAFF. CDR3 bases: TGCGCCAGCAGTGTGTCTACGGGTGAAGCTTTCTTT.

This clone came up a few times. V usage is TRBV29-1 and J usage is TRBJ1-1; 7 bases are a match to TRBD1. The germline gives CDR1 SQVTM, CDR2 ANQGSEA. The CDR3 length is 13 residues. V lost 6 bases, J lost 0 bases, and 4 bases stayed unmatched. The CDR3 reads CSVGGQMNTEAFF. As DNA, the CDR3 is TGCAGCGTAGGGGGCCAGATGAACACTGAAGCTTTCTTT. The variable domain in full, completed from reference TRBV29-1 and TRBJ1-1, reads SAVISQKPSRDICQRGTSLTIQCQVDSQVTMMFWYRQQPGQSLTLIATANQGSEATYESGFVIDKFPISRPNLTFSTLTVSNMSPEDSSIYLCSVGGQMNTEAFFGQGTRLTVV.

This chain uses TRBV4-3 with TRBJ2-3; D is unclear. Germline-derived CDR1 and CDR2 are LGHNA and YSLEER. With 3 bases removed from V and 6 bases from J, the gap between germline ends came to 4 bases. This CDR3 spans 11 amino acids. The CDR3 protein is CASSHGDTQYF. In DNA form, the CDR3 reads TGCGCCAGCAGCCACGGTGATACGCAGTATTTT.

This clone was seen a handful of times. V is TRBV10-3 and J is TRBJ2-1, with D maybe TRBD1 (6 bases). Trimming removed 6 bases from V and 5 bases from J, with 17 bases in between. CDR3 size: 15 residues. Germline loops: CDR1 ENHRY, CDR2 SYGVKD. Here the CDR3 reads CAIRPGQNSNNEQFF. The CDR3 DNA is TGTGCCATCAGGCCCGGACAGAACTCAAACAATGAGCAGTTCTTC.

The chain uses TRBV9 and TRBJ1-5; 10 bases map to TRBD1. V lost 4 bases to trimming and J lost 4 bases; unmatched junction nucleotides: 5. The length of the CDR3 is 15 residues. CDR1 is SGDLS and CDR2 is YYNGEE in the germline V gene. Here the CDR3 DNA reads TGTGCCAGCAGCAGGACAGGGGGGACGAATCAGCCCCAGCATTTT. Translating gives CASSRTGGTNQPQHF.

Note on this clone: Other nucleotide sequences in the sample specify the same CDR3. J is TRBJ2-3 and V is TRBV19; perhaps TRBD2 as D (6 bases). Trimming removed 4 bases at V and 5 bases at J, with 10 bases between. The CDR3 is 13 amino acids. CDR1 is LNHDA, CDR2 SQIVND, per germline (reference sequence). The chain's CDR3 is CASSNSGVDTQYF. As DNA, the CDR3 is TGTGCCAGTAGTAATTCGGGGGTAGATACGCAGTATTTT.

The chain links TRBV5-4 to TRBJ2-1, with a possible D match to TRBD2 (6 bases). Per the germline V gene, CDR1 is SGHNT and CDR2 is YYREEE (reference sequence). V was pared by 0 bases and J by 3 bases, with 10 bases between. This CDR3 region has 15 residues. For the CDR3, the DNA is TGTGCCAGCAGCTTGGCGGTAGCGGTCTACAATGAGCAGTTCTTC. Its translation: CASSLAVAVYNEQFF.

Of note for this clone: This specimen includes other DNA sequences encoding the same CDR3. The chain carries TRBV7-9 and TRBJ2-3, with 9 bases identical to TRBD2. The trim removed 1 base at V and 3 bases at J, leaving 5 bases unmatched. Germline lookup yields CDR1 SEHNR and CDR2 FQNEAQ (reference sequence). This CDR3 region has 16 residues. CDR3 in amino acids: CASSLDLAGRTDTQYF. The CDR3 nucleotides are TGTGCCAGCAGCTTAGACCTAGCGGGAAGAACAGATACGCAGTATTTT.

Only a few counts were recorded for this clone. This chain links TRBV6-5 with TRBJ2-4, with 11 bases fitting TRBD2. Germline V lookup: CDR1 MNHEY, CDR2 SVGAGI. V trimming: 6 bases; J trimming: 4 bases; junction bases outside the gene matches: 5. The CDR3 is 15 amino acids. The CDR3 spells CASRLGTSGKNIQYF. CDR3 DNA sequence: TGTGCCAGCAGACTTGGGACTAGCGGTAAAAACATTCAGTACTTC.

CDR3 sequence: CASSQRQEPNYGYTF. CDR3 coding DNA: TGCGCCAGCAGCCAACGACAGGAGCCTAACTATGGCTACACCTTC. The rearrangement uses TRBV4-3 and TRBJ1-2; D may be TRBD1 (6 bases). Germline V gives CDR1 LGHNA, CDR2 YSLEER. Between the trimmed V and J ends, which lost 2 bases and 0 bases, there was a span of 10 bases. The length of the CDR3 is 15 residues.

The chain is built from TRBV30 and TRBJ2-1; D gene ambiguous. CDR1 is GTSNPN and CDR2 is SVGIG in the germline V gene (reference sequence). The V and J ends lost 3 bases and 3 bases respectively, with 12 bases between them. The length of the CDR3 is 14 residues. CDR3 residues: CAWSSKVLYNEQFF. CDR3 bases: TGTGCCTGGAGCTCTAAAGTCCTCTACAATGAGCAGTTCTTC.

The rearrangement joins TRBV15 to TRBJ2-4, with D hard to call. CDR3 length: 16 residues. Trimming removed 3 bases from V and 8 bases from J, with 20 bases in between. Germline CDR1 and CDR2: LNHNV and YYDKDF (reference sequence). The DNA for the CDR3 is TGTGCCACCAGCAGGGGTGGCTCGACGGCCCGGGACATTCAGTACTTC. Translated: CATSRGGSTARDIQYF.

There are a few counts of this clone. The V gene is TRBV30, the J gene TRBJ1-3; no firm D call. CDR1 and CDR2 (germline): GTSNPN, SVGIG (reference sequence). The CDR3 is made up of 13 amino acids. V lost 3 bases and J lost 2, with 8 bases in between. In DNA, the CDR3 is TGTGCCTGGAGAGCACCCCCTGGAAACACCATATATTTT. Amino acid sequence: CAWRAPPGNTIYF.

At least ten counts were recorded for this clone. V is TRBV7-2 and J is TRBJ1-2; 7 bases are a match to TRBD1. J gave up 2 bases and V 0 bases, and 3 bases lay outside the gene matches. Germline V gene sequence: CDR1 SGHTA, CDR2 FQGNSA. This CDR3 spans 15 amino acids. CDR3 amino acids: CASSLAGTANYGYTF. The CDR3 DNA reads TGTGCCAGCAGCTTAGCTGGGACAGCCAACTATGGCTACACCTTC.

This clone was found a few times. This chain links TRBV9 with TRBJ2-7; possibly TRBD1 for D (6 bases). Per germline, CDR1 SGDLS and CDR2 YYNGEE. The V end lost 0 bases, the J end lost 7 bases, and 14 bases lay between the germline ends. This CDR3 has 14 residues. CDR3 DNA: TGTGCCAGCAGCGTAGCGACCCTCAGGGGAGAGCAGTACTTC. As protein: CASSVATLRGEQYF.

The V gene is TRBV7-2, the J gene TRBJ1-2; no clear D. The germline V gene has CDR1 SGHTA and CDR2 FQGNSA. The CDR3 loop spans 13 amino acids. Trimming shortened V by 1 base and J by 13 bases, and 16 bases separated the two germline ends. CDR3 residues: CASSLVRGGGATF. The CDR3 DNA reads TGTGCCAGCAGCTTAGTTCGCGGCGGAGGTGCCACCTTC.

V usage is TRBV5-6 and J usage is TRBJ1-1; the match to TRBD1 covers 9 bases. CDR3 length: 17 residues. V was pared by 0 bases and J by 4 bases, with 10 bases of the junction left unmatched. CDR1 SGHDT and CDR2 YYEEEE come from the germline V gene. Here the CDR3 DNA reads TGTGCCAGCAGCTTGGGGGGGACAGGGTATCTCAGCACTGAAGCTTTCTTT. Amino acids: CASSLGGTGYLSTEAFF.

In DNA, the CDR3 is TGTGCCAGCAGGAAAACAGGGGGCCTTGGCTACACCTTC. The encoded protein is CASRKTGGLGYTF. The chain is built from TRBV27 and TRBJ1-2, with 9 bases aligning to TRBD1. Per the germline V gene, CDR1 is MNHEY and CDR2 is SMNVEV (reference sequence). Losses at the gene ends were 6 bases for V and 7 bases for J; bases not matched to a gene: 6. The CDR3 runs 13 residues.

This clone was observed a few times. The CDR3 region has the DNA TGTGCCAGCTCACTGTCCAGGGGGTATGGCTACACCTTC. Translating it yields CASSLSRGYGYTF. V usage is TRBV18 and J usage is TRBJ1-2; 7 nucleotides align to TRBD1. Germline V CDR1 and CDR2: KGHSH, LQKENI. With V trimmed by 4 bases and J by 5 bases, 4 bases remained unmatched. The CDR3 extends over 13 amino acids.

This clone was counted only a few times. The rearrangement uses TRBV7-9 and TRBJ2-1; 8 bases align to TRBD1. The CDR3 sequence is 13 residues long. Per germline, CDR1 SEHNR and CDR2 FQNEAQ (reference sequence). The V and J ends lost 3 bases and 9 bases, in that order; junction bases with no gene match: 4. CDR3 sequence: CASSFQGAVEQFF. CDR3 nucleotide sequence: TGTGCCAGCAGCTTCCAGGGGGCGGTTGAGCAGTTCTTC.

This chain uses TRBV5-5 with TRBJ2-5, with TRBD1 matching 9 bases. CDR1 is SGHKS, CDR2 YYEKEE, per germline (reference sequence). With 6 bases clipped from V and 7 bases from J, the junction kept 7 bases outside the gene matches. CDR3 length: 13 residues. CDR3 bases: TGTGCCAGCACCGGGACAGGGAGCGGGACCCAGTACTTC. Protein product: CASTGTGSGTQYF.

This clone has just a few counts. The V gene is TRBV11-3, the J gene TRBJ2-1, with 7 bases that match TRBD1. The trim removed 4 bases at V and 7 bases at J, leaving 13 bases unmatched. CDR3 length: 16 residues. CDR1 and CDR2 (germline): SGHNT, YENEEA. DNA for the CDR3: TGTGCCAGCAGCTATCCGGGACAGCTTTCTCGGAATGAGCAGTTCTTC. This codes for CASSYPGQLSRNEQFF.

The CDR3 DNA follows: TGTGCCAGCAGCAAGACTAGCGGGCGCACAGATACGCAGTATTTT. This gives the protein CASSKTSGRTDTQYF. The chain has TRBV11-3 and TRBJ2-3; 10 bases line up with TRBD2. This CDR3 comprises 15 residues. The germline gives CDR1 SGHNT, CDR2 YENEEA. J lost 1 base, V lost 5 bases, and 3 bases had no gene match.

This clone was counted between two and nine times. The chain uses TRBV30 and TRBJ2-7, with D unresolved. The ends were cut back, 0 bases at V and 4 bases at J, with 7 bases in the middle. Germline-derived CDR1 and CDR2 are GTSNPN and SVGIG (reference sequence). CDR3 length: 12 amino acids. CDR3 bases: TGTGCCTGGAGTGTAAACGGGTACGAGCAGTACTTC. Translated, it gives CAWSVNGYEQYF.

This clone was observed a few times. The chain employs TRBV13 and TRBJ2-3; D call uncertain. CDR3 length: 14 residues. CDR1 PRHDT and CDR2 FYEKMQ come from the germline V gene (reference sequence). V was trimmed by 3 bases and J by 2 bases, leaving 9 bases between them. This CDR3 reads CASSLLAYTDTQYF. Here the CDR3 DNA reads TGTGCCAGCAGCTTGTTGGCATACACAGATACGCAGTATTTT.